The 32 T cell receptor beta chains given below trace back to one sample, sequenced in a study of cytomegalovirus exposure and HLA in healthy donors. The data were produced by immunoSEQ multiplex PCR, yet TCRdb's version contains in-frame clones alone and is incomplete. The sample includes some 150,000 clones, approximately 90% of them seen just once. The sequenced sample was PBMCs. Receptor source: a woman aged 25 to 39 in good health and CMV-seropositive.

The gene calls are TRBV2 and TRBJ2-7, with 12 bases lining up with TRBD2. The CDR3 covers 15 residues. J was trimmed by 5 bases and V by 3 bases; bases with no gene match: 5. The V gene's germline CDR1 is SNHLY and CDR2 FYNNEI. The CDR3 sequence is CASSETSGRIHEQYF. In DNA form, the CDR3 reads TGTGCCAGCAGTGAGACTAGCGGGAGAATCCACGAGCAGTACTTC.

V and J are TRBV28 and TRBJ2-1; perhaps TRBD2 as D (5 bases). Per the germline V gene, CDR1 is MDHEN and CDR2 is SYDVKM. The ends were cut back, 6 bases at V and 9 bases at J, with 15 bases in the middle. The CDR3 covers 13 residues. In nucleotides, the CDR3 is TGTGCCAGCAGCCTCCAACTAGTCCTTGAGCAGTTCTTC. Its protein is CASSLQLVLEQFF.

The chain couples TRBV29-1 to TRBJ2-6; TRBD1 aligns across 7 bases. In germline, CDR1 is SQVTM, CDR2 ANQGSEA. CDR3 length: 16 residues. The junction had 4 bases not matched to a gene; V was cut back by 0 bases and J by 2 bases. The CDR3 coding sequence is TGCAGCGTTGAAGATCGACAGGGAGCTGGGGCCAACGTCCTGACTTTC. This codes for CSVEDRQGAGANVLTF.

The DNA for the CDR3 is TGTGCCTGGAGTATGACTAATCTAGAGTTGCAGTATTTT. It encodes CAWSMTNLELQYF. The V call is TRBV30, the J call TRBJ2-3; perhaps TRBD2 as D (5 bases). Per the germline V gene, CDR1 is GTSNPN and CDR2 is SVGIG (reference sequence). V was pared by 2 bases and J by 11 bases, with 17 bases between. This CDR3 spans 13 amino acids.

The genes are TRBV29-1 and TRBJ2-7; tentative D call: TRBD2 (6 bases). This CDR3 spans 12 amino acids. The ends were cut back, 6 bases at V and 7 bases at J, with 16 bases in the middle. Germline loops: CDR1 SQVTM, CDR2 ANQGSEA. The CDR3 bases are TGCAGCGTGTTACTCCGGGACTTTGAGCAGTACTTC. Protein product: CSVLLRDFEQYF.

The chain combines TRBV29-1 with TRBJ2-5; possibly TRBD2 for D (5 bases). The germline V gene encodes CDR1 SQVTM and CDR2 ANQGSEA. The CDR3 runs 14 residues. Trimming shortened V by 3 bases and J by 2 bases, and 13 bases separated the two germline ends. In nucleotides, the CDR3 is TGCAGCGTTGACCCCGGACTGAGGCAAGAGACCCAGTACTTC. Translating it yields CSVDPGLRQETQYF.

The chain links TRBV6-5 to TRBJ2-7; 10 nucleotides match TRBD2. The CDR3 runs 15 residues. The germline V gene encodes CDR1 MNHEY and CDR2 SVGAGI. V was clipped by 2 bases and J by 2 bases; unmatched bases: 3. CDR3 sequence: CASSYERGGPYEQYF. The CDR3 DNA reads TGTGCCAGCAGTTACGAGCGGGGGGGCCCCTACGAGCAGTACTTC.

This chain links TRBV5-1 with TRBJ2-1; 11 bases agree with TRBD2. V shed 4 bases and J 4 bases; nucleotides not matched to a gene: 4. CDR3 length equals 15 residues. Germline CDR1 reads SGHRS; CDR2 reads YFSETQ. The DNA for the CDR3 is TGCGCCAGCAGCCGCGGGACTAGCGGTTACAATGAGCAGTTCTTC. Protein sequence: CASSRGTSGYNEQFF.

In DNA form, the CDR3 reads TGTGCCAGTAGTCCTTATACAGGGGGGAACACTGAAGCTTTCTTT. Translation: CASSPYTGGNTEAFF. The chain employs TRBV19 and TRBJ1-1, with 8 bases identical to TRBD1. V was clipped by 5 bases and J by 1 base; unmatched bases: 6. The germline gives CDR1 LNHDA, CDR2 SQIVND (reference sequence). This CDR3 has 15 residues.

The rearrangement uses TRBV2 and TRBJ2-1, with a possible D match to TRBD2 (6 bases). Germline V gives CDR1 SNHLY, CDR2 FYNNEI. This CDR3 is 12 amino acids long. The V end lost 11 bases, the J end lost 12 bases, and 20 bases lay between the germline ends. DNA of the CDR3: TGTGCCGCCCTCGCGACGGGAGTCGGGCAGTTCTTC. Translated: CAALATGVGQFF.

The chain couples TRBV10-2 to TRBJ2-7, with D unresolved. The CDR3 covers 11 residues. Germline CDR1 and CDR2: WSHSY and SAAADI. V was pared by 3 bases and J by 3 bases, with 3 bases between. This CDR3 is CASSDSYEQYF. Here the CDR3 DNA reads TGCGCCAGCAGTGACAGCTACGAGCAGTACTTC.

V usage is TRBV7-9 and J usage is TRBJ2-3; TRBD2 might be the D (5 bases). The germline CDR1 and CDR2 sequences are SEHNR and FQNEAQ (reference sequence). Deletions cut 5 bases from V and 0 bases from J, with 12 bases between. The CDR3 loop spans 15 amino acids. The CDR3 DNA is TGTGCCAGCAGCCCCGGGGTAGCCAGCACAGATACGCAGTATTTT. Translating it yields CASSPGVASTDTQYF.

The rearrangement joins TRBV2 to TRBJ2-1, with 12 bases that match TRBD2. There are 14 residues in the CDR3. Looked up from germline, CDR1 is SNHLY and CDR2 is FYNNEI. V shed 5 bases and J 8 bases; nucleotides not matched to a gene: 4. CDR3 region: CASSRLAGVDEQFF. The CDR3 DNA sequence: TGTGCCAGCAGTAGACTAGCGGGAGTAGATGAGCAGTTCTTC.

This sequence joins TRBV28 and TRBJ2-3; 11 bases fit TRBD2. Losses at the gene ends were 2 bases for V and 3 bases for J; bases not matched to a gene: 4. The germline CDR1 and CDR2 sequences are MDHEN and SYDVKM. This CDR3 has 16 amino acids. The CDR3 sequence: CASSLGSGGATDTQYF. CDR3 sequence (DNA): TGTGCCAGCAGTTTAGGTAGCGGGGGGGCGACAGATACGCAGTATTTT.

V and J are TRBV2 and TRBJ2-3; possible D gene TRBD1, 6 bases. The CDR3 sequence is 16 residues long. Per germline, CDR1 SNHLY and CDR2 FYNNEI. The V and J ends lost 0 bases and 1 base respectively, with 11 bases between them. CDR3 protein: CASSEAQGKGTDTQYF. CDR3 coding DNA: TGTGCCAGCAGTGAAGCACAGGGTAAGGGCACAGATACGCAGTATTTT.

This chain connects TRBV28 to TRBJ2-1; maybe TRBD1 (6 bases). The CDR3 totals 15 residues. Trimming shortened V by 11 bases and J by 0 bases, and 17 bases separated the two germline ends. Germline-derived CDR1 and CDR2 are MDHEN and SYDVKM. The CDR3 nucleotides read TGTGCCGGATCAGGGGAAGTAGGCTCCTACAATGAGCAGTTCTTC. Protein product: CAGSGEVGSYNEQFF.

The chain employs TRBV5-1 and TRBJ2-7; 9 positions agree with TRBD1. V lost 2 bases, J lost 2 bases, and 2 bases stayed unmatched. The CDR3 is made up of 14 amino acids. The germline V gene has CDR1 SGHRS and CDR2 YFSETQ. The CDR3 DNA is TGCGCCAGCAGCTTACGGACAGGGGCCTACGAGCAGTACTTC. The encoded protein is CASSLRTGAYEQYF.

The chain combines TRBV7-9 with TRBJ1-5, with D perhaps matching TRBD1 (6 bases). This CDR3 is 14 amino acids long. Trimming took 5 bases from V and 5 from J, leaving 13 bases between them. The germline V gene encodes CDR1 SEHNR and CDR2 FQNEAQ (reference sequence). The chain's CDR3 is CASSPTGIHQPQHF. CDR3 DNA: TGTGCCAGCAGCCCGACAGGAATCCATCAGCCCCAGCATTTT. Full variable domain (outside the CDR3, taken from reference TRBV7-9 and TRBJ1-5): DTGVSQNPRHKITKRGQNVTFRCDPISEHNRLYWYRQTLGQGPEFLTYFQNEAQLEKSRLLSDRFSAERPKGSFSTLEIQRTEQGDSAMYLCASSPTGIHQPQHFGDGTRLSIL.

V gene TRBV28 combines with J gene TRBJ2-3; a possible D gene is TRBD2 (7 bases). The CDR3 is made up of 18 amino acids. The V gene's germline CDR1 is MDHEN and CDR2 SYDVKM. With 8 bases removed from V and 4 bases from J, the gap between germline ends came to 28 bases. CDR3 nucleotides: TGTGCCAGCCGTTCACCGATAGGGGGGGGAAATATGCCAGATACGCAGTATTTT. Its protein product is CASRSPIGGGNMPDTQYF.

The genes are TRBV15 and TRBJ2-2, with 8 positions matching TRBD1. Germline assignment: CDR1 LNHNV and CDR2 YYDKDF (reference sequence). The length of the CDR3 is 16 residues. The V and J ends lost 5 bases and 3 bases, in that order; junction bases with no gene match: 8. CDR3 DNA: TGTGCCACCAGCCCTCGACAGGGGACGTACACCGGGGAGCTGTTTTTT. Protein product: CATSPRQGTYTGELFF.

The chain carries TRBV7-9 and TRBJ1-2; 9 bases agree with TRBD1. Germline trimming cut 1 base from V and 5 bases from J; bases unmatched to any gene: 5. The CDR3 has 15 residues. Germline V CDR1 and CDR2: SEHNR, FQNEAQ (reference sequence). The CDR3 loop is CASSLEGQGLYGYTF. Written as DNA, the CDR3 is TGTGCCAGCAGCTTAGAGGGACAGGGTTTATATGGCTACACCTTC.

The rearrangement joins TRBV10-3 to TRBJ2-7; D not resolved. V dropped 0 bases and J dropped 3 bases, with 12 bases sitting between them. The length of the CDR3 is 15 residues. The V gene's germline CDR1 is ENHRY and CDR2 SYGVKD. The CDR3 sequence is CAISESGQAIYEQYF. Here the CDR3 DNA reads TGTGCCATCAGTGAGTCGGGCCAGGCTATCTACGAGCAGTACTTC.

CDR3 DNA sequence: TGTGCCAGCTCACCCCGACTAGCGGAAAGATCGATGAGCTCCTACAATGAGCAGTTCTTC. Its translation: CASSPRLAERSMSSYNEQFF. The chain carries TRBV18 and TRBJ2-1; 9 bases map to TRBD2. This CDR3 spans 20 amino acids. Germline lookup yields CDR1 KGHSH and CDR2 LQKENI. Trimming cost V 3 bases and J 0 bases; bases outside gene matches: 15. The full variable domain, with the rest looked up from reference TRBV18 and TRBJ2-1, is NAGVMQNPRHLVRRRGQEARLRCSPMKGHSHVYWYRQLPEEGLKFMVYLQKENIIDESGMPKERFSAEFPKEGPSILRIQQVVRGDSAAYFCASSPRLAERSMSSYNEQFFGPGTRLTVL.

The V and J genes are TRBV5-6 and TRBJ2-4, with 9 bases fitting TRBD1. This CDR3 spans 17 amino acids. V lost 0 bases and J lost 1; bases outside the gene matches: 5. Looked up from germline, CDR1 is SGHDT and CDR2 is YYEEEE. The chain's CDR3 is CASSLEQGARAKNIQYF. CDR3 nucleotides: TGTGCCAGCAGCTTGGAACAGGGGGCGCGGGCCAAAAACATTCAGTACTTC. Complete variable domain (other parts from reference TRBV5-6 and TRBJ2-4): DAGVTQSPTHLIKTRGQQVTLRCSPKSGHDTVSWYQQALGQGPQFIFQYYEEEERQRGNFPDRFSGHQFPNYSSELNVNALLLGDSALYLCASSLEQGARAKNIQYFGAGTRLSVL.

This chain joins TRBV9 and TRBJ1-3, with a tentative D call TRBD1 (6 bases). Germline-derived CDR1 and CDR2 are SGDLS and YYNGEE. This CDR3 has 16 amino acids. Trimming removed 0 bases from V and 0 bases from J, with 10 bases in between. CDR3 in amino acids: CASSVGGGRSGNTIYF. DNA for the CDR3: TGTGCCAGCAGCGTAGGTGGGGGCCGCTCTGGAAACACCATATATTTT.

The chain's CDR3 is CASSPGNRAGGQETQYF. The CDR3 bases are TGTGCCAGCTCACCGGGAAACCGGGCAGGGGGGCAAGAGACCCAGTACTTC. The V call is TRBV18, the J call TRBJ2-5; possibly TRBD1 for D (7 bases). Germline V gene lookup returns CDR1 KGHSH and CDR2 LQKENI. The CDR3 spans 17 residues. Trimming took 3 bases from V and 2 from J, leaving 19 bases between them. Full variable domain (rest looked up from reference TRBV18 and TRBJ2-5): NAGVMQNPRHLVRRRGQEARLRCSPMKGHSHVYWYRQLPEEGLKFMVYLQKENIIDESGMPKERFSAEFPKEGPSILRIQQVVRGDSAAYFCASSPGNRAGGQETQYFGPGTRLLVL.

The V and J genes are TRBV6-5 and TRBJ1-2, with a possible D match to TRBD1 (5 bases). The CDR3 totals 11 residues. Germline CDR1 is MNHEY and CDR2 is SVGAGI. V lost 7 bases and J lost 6, with 9 bases in between. The CDR3 here is CASKRGNGYTF. As DNA, the CDR3 is TGTGCCAGCAAAAGGGGAAATGGCTACACCTTC.

This chain uses TRBV28 with TRBJ2-7; 16 bases align to TRBD2. V lost 4 bases, J lost 9 bases, and 6 bases stayed unmatched. CDR3 length: 15 amino acids. Looked up from germline, CDR1 is MDHEN and CDR2 is SYDVKM. DNA of the CDR3: TGTGCCAGCAGTTCCCCGGGACTAGCGGGAGGGTTGCAGTACTTC. It translates to CASSSPGLAGGLQYF.

This clone appeared once. The gene calls are TRBV7-2 and TRBJ1-4, with D perhaps matching TRBD1 (5 bases). The CDR3 runs 12 residues. V shed 5 bases and J shed 7 bases, with 8 bases lying between them. Per the germline V gene, CDR1 is SGHTA and CDR2 is FQGNSA. For the CDR3, the DNA is TGTGCCAGCAGCCCCCAGGGTGAAAAACTGTTTTTT. Protein: CASSPQGEKLFF.

The CDR3 loop reads CASSLTLALETQYF. The DNA of the CDR3 is TGCGCCAGCAGCTTGACCTTAGCCTTGGAGACCCAGTACTTC. This chain links TRBV5-1 with TRBJ2-5; D unclear. The CDR3 runs 14 residues. In germline, CDR1 is SGHRS, CDR2 YFSETQ. Trimming stripped 1 base from V and 5 bases from J, with 12 bases between. The full variable domain, its missing parts supplied by reference TRBV5-1 and TRBJ2-5, is KAGVTQTPRYLIKTRGQQVTLSCSPISGHRSVSWYQQTPGQGLQFLFEYFSETQRNKGNFPGRFSGRQFSNSRSEMNVSTLELGDSALYLCASSLTLALETQYFGPGTRLLVL.

There are a few counts of this clone. The chain joins TRBV5-1 to TRBJ1-1, with TRBD1 matching over 7 bases. Germline V gives CDR1 SGHRS, CDR2 YFSETQ. The ends lost 4 bases at V and 0 bases at J; junction bases unmatched: 9. This CDR3 has 16 amino acids. CDR3: CASSPWTGDMNTEAFF. Written as DNA, the CDR3 is TGCGCCAGCAGCCCCTGGACAGGAGACATGAACACTGAAGCTTTCTTT.

CDR3 residues: CASRDSTTNEKLFF. The CDR3 coding sequence is TGTGCCAGCAGGGACAGCACAACTAATGAAAAACTGTTTTTT. The V gene is TRBV2, the J gene TRBJ1-4, with D perhaps matching TRBD1 (6 bases). V lost 6 bases and J lost 0, with 8 bases in between. The length of the CDR3 is 14 residues. CDR1 and CDR2 from the germline V gene are SNHLY and FYNNEI.